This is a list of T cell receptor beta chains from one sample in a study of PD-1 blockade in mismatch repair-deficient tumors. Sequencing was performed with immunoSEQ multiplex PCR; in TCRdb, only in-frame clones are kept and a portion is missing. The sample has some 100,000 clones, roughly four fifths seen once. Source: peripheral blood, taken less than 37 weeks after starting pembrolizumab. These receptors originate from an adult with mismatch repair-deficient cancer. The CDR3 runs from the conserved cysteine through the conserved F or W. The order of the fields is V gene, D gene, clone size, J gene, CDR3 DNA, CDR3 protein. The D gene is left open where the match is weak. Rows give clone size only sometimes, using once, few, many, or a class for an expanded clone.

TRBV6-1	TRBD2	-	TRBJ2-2	TGTGCCAGCATCCCTAGCGGGAGCACCGGGGAGCTGTTTTTT	CASIPSGSTGELFF
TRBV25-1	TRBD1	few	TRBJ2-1	TGTGCCAGCAAAAGGCAGGGGGACAATGAGCAGTTCTTC	CASKRQGDNEQFF
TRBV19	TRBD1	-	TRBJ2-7	TGTGCCAGTAGTCCGGGACAGAACTACGAGCAGTACTTC	CASSPGQNYEQYF
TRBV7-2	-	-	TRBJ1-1	TGTGCCAGCAGCTTAGGAAGGAACACTGAAGCTTTCTTT	CASSLGRNTEAFF
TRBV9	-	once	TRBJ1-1	TGTGCCAGCAGCGTAGGTCAGGGCACTGAAGCTTTCTTT	CASSVGQGTEAFF
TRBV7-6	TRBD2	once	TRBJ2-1	TGTGCCAGCAGCTTTAGCGGGAGGGTTGATGAGCAGTTCTTC	CASSFSGRVDEQFF
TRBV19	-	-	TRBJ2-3	TGTGCCAGTAGTCGGGGGCAGCCCTCCACAGATACGCAGTATTTT	CASSRGQPSTDTQYF
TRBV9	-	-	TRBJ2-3	TGTGCCAGCAGCGTAGGGGGAAAAGATACGCAGTATTTT	CASSVGGKDTQYF
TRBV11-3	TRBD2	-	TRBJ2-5	TGTGCCAGCAGCCCACTAGCGGGCCTGAGGGAGACCCAGTACTTC	CASSPLAGLRETQYF
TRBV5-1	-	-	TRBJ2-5	TGCGCGTCCTTGGGGGCGAGGGAGACCCAGTACTTC	CASLGARETQYF
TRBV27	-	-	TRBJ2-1	TGTGCCAGCAGTCTCCGGGAAAGTCGCTCCTACAATGAGCAGTTCTTC	CASSLRESRSYNEQFF
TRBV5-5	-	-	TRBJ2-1	TGTGCCAGCAGCGAGACAGTTGTGAATGAGCAGTTCTTC	CASSETVVNEQFF
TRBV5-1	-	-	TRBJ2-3	TGCGCCAGCAGCTTACCGGCCGACACAGATACGCAGTATTTT	CASSLPADTDTQYF
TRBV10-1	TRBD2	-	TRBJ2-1	TGCGCCAGTTGTAAGGATAGCGGGAATGAGCAGTTCTTC	CASCKDSGNEQFF
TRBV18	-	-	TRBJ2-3	TGTGCCAGCTCACCACTCCCCGCAGTCCTTACAGATACGCAGTATTTT	CASSPLPAVLTDTQYF
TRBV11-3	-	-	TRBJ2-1	TGTGCCAGCAGCTTCGGCGGAGACAATGAGCAGTTCTTC	CASSFGGDNEQFF
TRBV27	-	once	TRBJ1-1	TGTGCCAGCGGTCCCACCGGGAACACTGAAGCTTTCTTT	CASGPTGNTEAFF